This TCR beta chain was found in a study of CD8 T cells in Susac syndrome. From blood CD8+ and CD4+ T cells, TCR beta sequences were generated. The authors reverse transcribed about 0.5 to 1 ug RNA with random hexamers. TCRdb used MiXCR to reprocess the immunoSEQ multiplex PCR reads, holding one entry per CDR3 protein. The table lists 110,000 or so distinct CDR3 sequences, around 92% of them singletons. Trimming removed 4 bases from V and 10 bases from J, with 10 bases in between. Germline CDR1 is SGHTA and CDR2 is FQGNSA. The CDR3 consists of 12 residues. The TCR was taken from a human donor with multiple sclerosis. The sample comprised CD4+ T cells from PBMCs. The chain links TRBV7-2 to TRBJ1-4; the D is unclear. The CDR3 DNA reads as TGTGCCAGCAGCTCGGCCCGAGGAAAACTGTTTTTT. Amino acids: CASSSARGKLFF.